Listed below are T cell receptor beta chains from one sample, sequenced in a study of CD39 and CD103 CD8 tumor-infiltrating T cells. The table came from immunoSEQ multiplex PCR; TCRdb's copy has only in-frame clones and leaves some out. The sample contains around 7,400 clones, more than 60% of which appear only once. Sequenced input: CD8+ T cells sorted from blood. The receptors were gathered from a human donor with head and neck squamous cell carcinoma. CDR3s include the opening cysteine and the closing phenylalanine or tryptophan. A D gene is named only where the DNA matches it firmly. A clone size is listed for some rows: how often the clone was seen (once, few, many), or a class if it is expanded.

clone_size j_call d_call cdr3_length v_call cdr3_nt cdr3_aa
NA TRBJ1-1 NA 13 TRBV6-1 TGTGCCAGCAGTAGGGGGACACCAGTAGAAGCTTTCTTT CASSRGTPVEAFF
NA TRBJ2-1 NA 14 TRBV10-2 TGCGCCAGCAGGCCCGGGACCCAAGGGTATGAGCAGTTCTTC CASRPGTQGYEQFF
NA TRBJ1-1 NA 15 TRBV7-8 TGTGCCAGCAGCTTAGTGGCCAGGGCATCCACTGAAGCTTTCTTT CASSLVARASTEAFF
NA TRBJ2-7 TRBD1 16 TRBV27 TGTGCCAGCAGTGTTACCCTACAGGGGTACTCCTACGAGCAGTACTTC CASSVTLQGYSYEQYF
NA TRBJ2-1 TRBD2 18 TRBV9 TGTGCCAGCAGCGTAGAAGGTAGCGGGCTAACATCCTACAATGAGCAGTTCTTC CASSVEGSGLTSYNEQFF
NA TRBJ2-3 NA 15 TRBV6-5 TGTGCCAGCAGAGAAAGAACAGGGTCTTGGGATACGCAGTATTTT CASRERTGSWDTQYF
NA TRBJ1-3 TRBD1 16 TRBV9 TGTGCCAGCAGCACCCAGACAGGGGAAAGGGGAAACACCATATATTTT CASSTQTGERGNTIYF
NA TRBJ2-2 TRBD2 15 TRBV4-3 TGCGCCAGCAGCCAAGAGGAGGGAGGGTCCGGGGAGCTGTTTTTT CASSQEEGGSGELFF
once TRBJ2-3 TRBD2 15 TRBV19 TGTGCCAGTAGCCTTTGGGGGGGGATCACAGATACGCAGTATTTT CASSLWGGITDTQYF
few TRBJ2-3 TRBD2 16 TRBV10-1 TGCGCCAGCAGTGAGCCCGGACTAGCGGGCACAGATACGCAGTATTTT CASSEPGLAGTDTQYF
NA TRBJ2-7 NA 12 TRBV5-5 TGTGCCAGCAGCTTGGGAGCGGGCGAGCAGTACTTC CASSLGAGEQYF
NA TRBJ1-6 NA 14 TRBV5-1 TGCGCCAGCAGCTTGAGGACAGTGGATTCGTCCCTCCACTTT CASSLRTVDSSLHF
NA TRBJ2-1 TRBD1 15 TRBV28 TGTGCCAGCAACCCCGGGACAGGGGATTCCAATGAGCAGTTCTTC CASNPGTGDSNEQFF
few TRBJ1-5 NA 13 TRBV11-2 TGTGCCAGCAGCTTAGGGGGCATTCAGCCCCAGCATTTT CASSLGGIQPQHF
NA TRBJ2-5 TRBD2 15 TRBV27 TGTGCCAGCAGCACTAGCGGGAGGGCCGGGGAGACCCAGTACTTC CASSTSGRAGETQYF
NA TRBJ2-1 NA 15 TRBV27 TGTGCCAGCAGTTTAGGGGAGCCTTCCTACAATGAGCAGTTCTTC CASSLGEPSYNEQFF
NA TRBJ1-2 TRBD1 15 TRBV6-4 TGTGCCAGCAGTGACCGACCGGGACAGGGACGTGGCTACACCTTC CASSDRPGQGRGYTF
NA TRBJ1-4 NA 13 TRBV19 TGTGCCAGTAGTATTGCCGAAACTGATAGACTGTTTTTT CASSIAETDRLFF
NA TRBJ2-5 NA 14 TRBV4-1 TGCGCCAGCAGCCAAGAAACTAGCTGGGAGACCCAGTACTTC CASSQETSWETQYF
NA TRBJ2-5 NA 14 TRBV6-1 TGTGCCAGCATTAAAAGGGGGTTTCAAGAGACCCAGTACTTC CASIKRGFQETQYF
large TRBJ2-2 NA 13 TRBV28 TGTGCCAGCAGTTTCCGGGGGCTCGGGGAGCTGTTTTTT CASSFRGLGELFF
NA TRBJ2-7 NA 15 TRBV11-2 TGTGCCAGCAGCCAGATGCAGGGCAGGAACGACGAGCAGTACTTC CASSQMQGRNDEQYF
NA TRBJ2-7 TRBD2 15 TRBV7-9 TGTGCCAGCAGCTCACCAGCGGGAGGGCCTCAAGAGCAGTACTTC CASSSPAGGPQEQYF
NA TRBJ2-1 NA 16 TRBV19 TGTGCCAGTAGTATCGGCGGGTTCAGCTCCTACAATGAGCAGTTCTTC CASSIGGFSSYNEQFF
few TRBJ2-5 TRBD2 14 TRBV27 TGTGCCAGCAGCGGACTAGGTCATCGTGAGACCCAGTACTTC CASSGLGHRETQYF
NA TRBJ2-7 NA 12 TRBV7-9 TGTGCCAGCAGCTTAGGGGATCGCGAGCAGTACTTC CASSLGDREQYF
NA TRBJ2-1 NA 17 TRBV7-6 TGTGCCAGCAGCTTAGTGTCCCCACTAACAGGATACAATGAGCAGTTCTTC CASSLVSPLTGYNEQFF
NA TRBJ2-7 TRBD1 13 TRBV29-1 TGCAGCGTTGTGGGGACAGGGGTCTACGAGCAGTACTTC CSVVGTGVYEQYF
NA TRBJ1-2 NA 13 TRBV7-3 TGTGCCAGCAGCTTAGGCCTGATGGGTGGCTACACCTTC CASSLGLMGGYTF
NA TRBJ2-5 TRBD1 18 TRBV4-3 TGCGCCAGCAGCCAAGATGGGACAGGGCTAACGTTCCAGGAGACCCAGTACTTC CASSQDGTGLTFQETQYF
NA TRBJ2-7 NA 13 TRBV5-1 TGCGCCAGCAGCTTGGACGGCGTCTACGAGCAGTACTTC CASSLDGVYEQYF
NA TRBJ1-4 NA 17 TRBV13 TGTGCCAGCAGCAAACAGGGCGTGGGTCAAGCTAATGAAAAACTGTTTTTT CASSKQGVGQANEKLFF
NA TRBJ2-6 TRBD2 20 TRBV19 TGTGCCAGTAGTCCTAAGGAGGGTACAGCGGGGGCCCTTGGGGCCAACGTCCTGACTTTC CASSPKEGTAGALGANVLTF